This T cell receptor (beta chain) was retrieved from a study of control samples from healthy donors and cancer patients. Profiling relied on immunoSEQ multiplex PCR, and the TCRdb table lists in-frame clones only, not all of them. The sample consists of around 100,000 clones, around nine tenths of them appearing once. The CDR3 loop spans 13 amino acids. CDR1 and CDR2 (germline): SGHNT, YYREEE (reference sequence). The V end was cut by 4 bases, the J end by 1 base, with 9 bases between. Sample: blood. The TCR sequence derives from a man in his thirties or forties in good health. The chain has TRBV5-4 and TRBJ2-7; D remains unclear. The CDR3 nucleotides are TGTGCCAGCAGCACTCTAGATTCCTACGAGCAGTACTTC. This codes for CASSTLDSYEQYF.